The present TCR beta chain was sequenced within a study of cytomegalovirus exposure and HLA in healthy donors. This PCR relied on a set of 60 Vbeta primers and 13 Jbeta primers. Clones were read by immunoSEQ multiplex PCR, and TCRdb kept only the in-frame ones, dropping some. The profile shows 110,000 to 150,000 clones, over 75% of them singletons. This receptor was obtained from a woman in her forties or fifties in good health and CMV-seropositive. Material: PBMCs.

The CDR3 loop reads CSVDKGAVAEAFF. CDR3 DNA: TGCAGCGTTGATAAGGGGGCTGTTGCTGAAGCTTTCTTT. V gene TRBV29-1 combines with J gene TRBJ1-1, with 7 bases that match TRBD1. The V and J ends lost 3 bases and 6 bases, in that order; junction bases with no gene match: 7. Germline assignment: CDR1 SQVTM and CDR2 ANQGSEA. CDR3 length: 13 residues.